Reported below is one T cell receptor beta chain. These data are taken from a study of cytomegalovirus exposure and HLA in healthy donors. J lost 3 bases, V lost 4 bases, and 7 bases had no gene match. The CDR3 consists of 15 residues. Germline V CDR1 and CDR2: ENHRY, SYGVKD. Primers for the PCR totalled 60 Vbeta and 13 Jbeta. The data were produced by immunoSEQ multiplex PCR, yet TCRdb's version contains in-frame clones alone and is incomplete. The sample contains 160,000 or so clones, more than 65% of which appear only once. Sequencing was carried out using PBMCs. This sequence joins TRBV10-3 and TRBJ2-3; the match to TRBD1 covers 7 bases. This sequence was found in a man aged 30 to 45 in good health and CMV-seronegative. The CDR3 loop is CAISGRDSTTDTQYF. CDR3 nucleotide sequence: TGTGCCATCAGTGGAAGGGACAGCACAACAGATACGCAGTATTTT.